This is a list of T cell receptor beta chains from one sample in a study of T cell responses to AZD1222 COVID-19 vaccine. The repertoire was sequenced with immunoSEQ multiplex PCR; TCRdb's copy has only in-frame clones and lacks some. The sample yields some 130,000 clones, about 92% seen once. The input for sequencing was peripheral blood, taken on day 0 of AZD1222 vaccination. These TCRs come from an adult in good health. Each CDR3 is given with its conserved first and last residue. The D gene is left open where the match is weak. Expanded clones get a size class; other rows say once, few or many, or leave the size out.

D gene | J gene | clone size | V gene | CDR3 DNA | CDR3 protein
. | TRBJ2-7 | . | TRBV7-3 | TGTGCCAGCAGCTCTGGACCAGGGGAGCAGTACTTC | CASSSGPGEQYF
. | TRBJ2-1 | . | TRBV7-9 | TGTGCCAGCAGCTTAGTGGCGGCCTACAATGAGCAGTTCTTC | CASSLVAAYNEQFF
. | TRBJ1-1 | . | TRBV30 | TGTGCCTGGACTGTGGGGGGCACTGAAGCTTTCTTT | CAWTVGGTEAFF
. | TRBJ1-1 | few | TRBV5-1 | TGCGCCAGCAGCTCGGGACCTTCGAACACTGAAGCTTTCTTT | CASSSGPSNTEAFF
TRBD2 | TRBJ2-1 | . | TRBV25-1 | TGTGCCAGCAGTGACTCCACACTAGCGGGAGTTAGGTTCTTC | CASSDSTLAGVRFF
. | TRBJ1-2 | . | TRBV30 | TGTGCCTGGAGTGGTAAGGGCTACACCTTC | CAWSGKGYTF
. | TRBJ1-1 | . | TRBV5-4 | TGTGCCAGCAGAGGCGGGGCAGGGGTCTTGGTGGCTGAAGCTTTCTTT | CASRGGAGVLVAEAFF
. | TRBJ2-1 | . | TRBV28 | TGTGCCAGCAGTGGGGCTCATGAGGGTAGCTCCTACAATGAGCAGTTCTTC | CASSGAHEGSSYNEQFF
. | TRBJ1-6 | . | TRBV21-1 | TGTGCCAGCAGCAAGTGGGGGACCCCCAATAATTCACCCCTCCACTTT | CASSKWGTPNNSPLHF
. | TRBJ2-5 | . | TRBV4-1 | TGCGCCAGCAGCCAATCCCAAGGGGCTAGCGAGGAGACCCAGTACTTC | CASSQSQGASEETQYF
. | TRBJ1-2 | . | TRBV5-1 | TGCGCCAGCAGCTTGGGGGCGTCCTCGGAAGGCTACACCTTC | CASSLGASSEGYTF
. | TRBJ1-4 | . | TRBV12-5 | TGTGCTAGTGGTTTGGCTCGGGACGAGTTTTTT | CASGLARDEFF
TRBD1 | TRBJ2-4 | . | TRBV30 | TGTGCCTGGAGTGTACGGACAGGGTATGTCATTCAGTACTTC | CAWSVRTGYVIQYF
. | TRBJ1-2 | . | TRBV29-1 | TGCAGCGGCCACCCCACAGGTTCGGGCTACACCTTC | CSGHPTGSGYTF
. | TRBJ2-3 | . | TRBV1 | TGCACCAGCAGCCAGCCCGGGCCTTCAAGCGGGGATACGCAGTATTTT | CTSSQPGPSSGDTQYF
TRBD1 | TRBJ2-7 | . | TRBV7-2 | TGTGCCAGCAGCTTCACCGGACAGGGGACTCACGAGCAGTACTTC | CASSFTGQGTHEQYF
. | TRBJ2-7 | . | TRBV5-1 | TGCGCCAGCAGCCTGGATAGATACGAGCAGTACTTC | CASSLDRYEQYF